This T cell receptor (beta chain) was observed in a study of blood T cell repertoires in COVID-19. Study at large: COVID-19 samples from acute and convalescent phases originated in the United States, Italy and Spain. Sample material is recorded as cDNA or gDNA derived from T cells, B-cell-depleted T cells, or PBMCs.

As processed by the authors: For nucleated cells, counts were estimated from reference gene primer amplification. Using immunoSEQ multiplex PCR, the repertoire was profiled, and TCRdb retains in-frame clones only, with some absent. Clone size and V and J calls were adopted from that table, with D and trimming inferred from the DNA. The table lists just over 90,000 clones, almost 80% of them singletons, with less than 20% in the top ten. Sequenced input: peripheral blood. The source is a human donor in a cohort sampled during active COVID-19.

The CDR3 bases are TGTGCCAGTAAAAGCAGGGGGCGGCATGAAAAACTGTTTTTT. Protein product: CASKSRGRHEKLFF. The chain recombines TRBV19 with TRBJ1-4, with 8 bases identical to TRBD1. CDR1 and CDR2 (germline): LNHDA, SQIVND (reference sequence). This CDR3 has 14 amino acids. V was pared by 7 bases and J by 6 bases, with 7 bases of the junction left unmatched.